At least ten counts were recorded for the clone carrying this T cell receptor (beta chain). This specimen comes from a study of Graves' ophthalmopathy and Graves' hyperthyroidism. CDR1 is DFQATT and CDR2 is SNEGSKA in the germline V gene (reference sequence). The CDR3 has 12 amino acids. Scientists amplified the TCR beta CDR3 regions from RNA transcripts. First-round RT-PCR employed HTBI primers, with a second-round multiplex PCR after it. In TCRdb, the multiplex PCR reads were re-called with MiXCR into one record per CDR3 protein. The repertoire consists of 300,000 to 500,000 distinct CDR3 sequences, with 15% occurring once and the leading ten covering approximately 7%.

This sequence joins TRBV20-1 and TRBJ1-1; no firm D call. The receptor comes from a woman under 30 with stable Graves' hyperthyroidism. The specimen sequenced was peripheral blood. The CDR3 protein is CTPLTMGPEAFF. The DNA for the CDR3 is TGCACTCCCCTGACTATGGGCCCTGAAGCTTTCTTT.